This T cell receptor beta chain was sequenced in a study of control samples from healthy donors and cancer patients. Using immunoSEQ multiplex PCR, the repertoire was profiled, and TCRdb retains in-frame clones only, with some absent. This table has around 85,000 clones, roughly nine tenths appearing once. The material sequenced was blood. The source of this sequence is a woman between 55 and 75 years old in good health.

The CDR3 DNA reads TGTGCCATCAGTGCCTCGGGACAGGGGGCCCATGGCTACACCTTC. Translating gives CAISASGQGAHGYTF. This rearrangement joins TRBV10-3 to TRBJ1-2; 12 bases fit TRBD1. The CDR3 length is 15 residues. The germline V gene has CDR1 ENHRY and CDR2 SYGVKD. V was clipped by 4 bases and J by 6 bases; unmatched bases: 6.